What follows are 10 T cell receptor beta chains derived from one specimen sequenced in a study of blood T cell repertoires in COVID-19. This table comes from immunoSEQ multiplex PCR, and its TCRdb copy is limited to in-frame clones, with some not included. Seen here are 150,000 or so clones, 70% to 90% observed once, and the top ten hold 0.99%. Sequencing input: peripheral blood. All receptors come from a man aged 18 to 30 with acute or convalescent COVID-19.

The chain combines TRBV28 with TRBJ2-7; possibly TRBD1 for D (6 bases). This CDR3 comprises 14 residues. V lost 9 bases, J lost 3 bases, and 18 bases lay in between. Germline values: CDR1 MDHEN, CDR2 SYDVKM. CDR3 DNA: TGTGCCAGTCGGCAGGGGATGAGGTACTACGAGCAGTACGTC. It yields the protein CASRQGMRYYEQYV.

The chain has TRBV7-9 and TRBJ1-1, with D hard to call. V was shortened by 6 bases and J by 2 bases, with 10 bases between the two germline ends. Per the germline V gene, CDR1 is SEHNR and CDR2 is FQNEAQ (reference sequence). There are 13 residues in the CDR3. CDR3 coding DNA: TGTGCCAGCAGTGGTGGAGCAAACACTGAAGCTTTCTTT. Protein sequence: CASSGGANTEAFF.

The chain combines TRBV6-5 with TRBJ1-2; D may be TRBD1 (6 bases). The V gene's germline CDR1 is MNHEY and CDR2 SVGAGI. Trimming pared 5 bases from V and 0 bases from J, leaving 10 bases between. The CDR3 runs 14 residues. The chain's CDR3 is CASSTGTSNYGYTF. DNA for the CDR3: TGTGCCAGCAGTACCGGGACATCTAACTATGGCTACACCTTC.

This sequence joins TRBV11-3 and TRBJ2-3, with 9 positions matching TRBD2. CDR1 and CDR2 (germline): SGHNT, YENEEA. The CDR3 runs 15 residues. Trimming removed 6 bases from V and 0 bases from J; junction bases left unmatched: 4. The CDR3 region has the DNA TGTGCCAGCAGGCAGCGGGGGGCTAGCACAGATACGCAGTATTTT. It is translated as CASRQRGASTDTQYF.

The rearrangement links TRBV19 to TRBJ1-6; D may be TRBD1 (6 bases). Germline loops: CDR1 LNHDA, CDR2 SQIVND (reference sequence). Trimming took 8 bases from V and 6 from J, leaving 11 bases between them. The CDR3 is 13 amino acids. CDR3 sequence: CASSKGVNSPLHF. The CDR3 DNA reads TGTGCCAGTTCGAAGGGGGTTAATTCACCCCTCCACTTT.

This clone was detected once. The chain carries TRBV29-1 and TRBJ2-7, with TRBD1 matching over 11 bases. The germline CDR1 and CDR2 sequences are SQVTM and ANQGSEA. The CDR3 length is 12 residues. V lost 5 bases to trimming and J lost 5 bases; unmatched junction nucleotides: 2. The CDR3 here is CSVRTGGDEQYF. The DNA of the CDR3 is TGCAGCGTTAGGACAGGGGGCGACGAGCAGTACTTC.

The CDR3 nucleotides are TGTGCCAGCAGCACAGGGGACACCGGGGAGCTGTTTTTT. Translating gives CASSTGDTGELFF. The V and J genes are TRBV9 and TRBJ2-2; 7 bases map to TRBD1. Trimming cost V 4 bases and J 3 bases; bases outside gene matches: 0. The CDR3 loop spans 13 amino acids. CDR1 SGDLS and CDR2 YYNGEE come from the germline V gene.

This chain connects TRBV7-3 to TRBJ1-1; TRBD1 might be the D (5 bases). Germline values: CDR1 SGHTA, CDR2 FQGTGA. The CDR3 is 14 amino acids. V was clipped by 5 bases and J by 3 bases, with 13 bases between them. In nucleotides, the CDR3 is TGTGCCAGCAGCCCAGGTGGAGGGGACACTGAAGCTTTCTTT. Translating it yields CASSPGGGDTEAFF.

The V call is TRBV7-9, the J call TRBJ1-2, with 7 bases fitting TRBD1. The CDR3 covers 17 residues. Germline V gene lookup returns CDR1 SEHNR and CDR2 FQNEAQ (reference sequence). The ends lost 1 base at V and 0 bases at J; junction bases unmatched: 8. CDR3 nucleotides: TGTGCCAGCAGCTTAGTCGTGACAGGGACGTCTAACTATGGCTACACCTTC. Translating it yields CASSLVVTGTSNYGYTF.

The chain employs TRBV6-5 and TRBJ2-7; no reliable D call. CDR1 and CDR2 (germline): MNHEY, SVGAGI. The CDR3 spans 11 residues. V was pared by 10 bases and J by 3 bases, with 10 bases between. The CDR3 spells CATLLSYEQYV. Written as DNA, the CDR3 is TGTGCCACCCTCCTGAGCTACGAGCAGTACGTC.